The clone carrying this T cell receptor (beta chain) occurred a few times. This sample was taken from a study of blood T cells in healthy people across ages. PBMCs were isolated at a quantity of at least 7 million per sample. Sample-barcoded 5' priming and a J-beta primer mix drove a second PCR of about 6 to 12 cycles. Each cDNA molecule received a tag from a template-switch adaptor that had 12 random nucleotides. TCRdb re-derived calls from the 5' RACE reads in MiXCR, one entry per CDR3 protein. This table has 1,800,000 or so distinct CDR3 sequences, roughly two fifths appearing once. The CDR3 length is 16 residues. V lost 0 bases and J lost 10, with 20 bases in between. Germline assignment: CDR1 MGHRA and CDR2 YSYEKL.

The receptor comes from a human donor in good health. The sample comprised blood. The chain combines TRBV4-1 with TRBJ2-3, with D maybe TRBD2 (5 bases). In DNA form, the CDR3 reads TGCGCCAGCAGCCAAGAAGAGCTCTCTAGCTATGGTGCGCAGTATTTT. Protein: CASSQEELSSYGAQYF.